Below, 5 T cell receptor beta chains from the same sample are listed, as sequenced in a study of blood T cell repertoires in COVID-19. TCRdb's table, derived via immunoSEQ multiplex PCR, lists solely in-frame clones and lacks some. The table lists roughly 350,000 clones, over 80% of them singletons. Sequencing was done on a sample of peripheral blood. These receptors were taken from a woman in her 50s with COVID-19, enrolled during active disease.

The V and J genes are TRBV6-5 and TRBJ2-7; TRBD1 agrees at 9 bases. Germline V CDR1 and CDR2: MNHEY, SVGAGI. The CDR3 loop spans 14 amino acids. The V segment lost 7 bases and the J segment 5 bases; nucleotides outside the gene matches: 9. CDR3 protein: CASKTGTGINEQYF. CDR3 bases: TGTGCCAGCAAAACCGGGACAGGGATCAACGAGCAGTACTTC.

This chain connects TRBV5-1 to TRBJ2-3; D is possibly TRBD2 (6 bases). The germline V and J ends were trimmed by 4 bases and 2 bases, with 11 bases remaining between them. This CDR3 comprises 14 residues. Germline CDR1 SGHRS, CDR2 YFSETQ. CDR3 sequence reads: CASSLGDSTDTQYF. For the CDR3, the DNA is TGCGCCAGCAGCCTGGGGGACTCCACAGATACGCAGTATTTT. The complete variable domain, with remaining parts taken from reference TRBV5-1 and TRBJ2-3, reads KAGVTQTPRYLIKTRGQQVTLSCSPISGHRSVSWYQQTPGQGLQFLFEYFSETQRNKGNFPGRFSGRQFSNSRSEMNVSTLELGDSALYLCASSLGDSTDTQYFGPGTRLTVL.

The gene calls are TRBV6-2 or TRBV6-3 and TRBJ2-1; 11 bases line up with TRBD2. Per germline, CDR1 MNHEY and CDR2 SVGEGT. The CDR3 extends over 16 amino acids. V shed 3 bases, J shed 3 bases, and the junction held 4 bases outside the gene matches. The CDR3 nucleotides are TGTGCCAGCAGTTATCAGGGACTAGCGGTCTACAATGAGCAGTTCTTC. Translating gives CASSYQGLAVYNEQFF.

The chain carries TRBV6-6 and TRBJ1-6; unclear D gene. V lost 6 bases, J lost 8 bases, and 17 bases lay in between. The germline V gene encodes CDR1 MNHNY and CDR2 SVGAGI (reference sequence). The CDR3 sequence is 15 residues long. CDR3 protein: CASSPRHSWDSPLHF. Here the CDR3 DNA reads TGTGCCAGCAGCCCTCGACACTCGTGGGATTCACCCCTCCACTTT.

The J gene is TRBJ2-7, the V gene TRBV19, with a possible D match to TRBD1 (6 bases). This CDR3 comprises 15 residues. Germline V CDR1 and CDR2: LNHDA, SQIVND (reference sequence). V lost 6 bases and J 2 bases, leaving 17 bases between the germline ends. DNA of the CDR3: TGTGCCAGTAGAGCAAAAGGACAGCAGACCTACGAGCAGTACTTC. Protein: CASRAKGQQTYEQYF.